The T cell receptor (beta chain) described here comes from a study of blood T cell repertoires in COVID-19. Study in general: From the United States, Italy and Spain came samples of acute and convalescent COVID-19. T cells, B-cell-depleted T cells, or PBMCs supplied cDNA or gDNA.

Study processing details: Cell counts per sample came from amplifying reference gene primers. The protocol was immunoSEQ multiplex PCR, while the TCRdb copy is restricted to in-frame clones and leaves out a portion. The V and J calls and clone size come from that table; D and trimming were worked out from the DNA. The data show fewer than 200,000 clones, about 86% seen once. The CDR3 has 14 amino acids. The germline V gene has CDR1 SQVTM and CDR2 ANQGSEA. Trimming removed 4 bases from V and 4 bases from J, with 16 bases in between. The chain joins TRBV29-1 to TRBJ1-1; D is possibly TRBD1 (6 bases). This clonotype was obtained from an older woman who had recovered from COVID-19. What was sequenced was peripheral blood. The CDR3 here is CSVGGLRGGTEAFF. DNA of the CDR3: TGCAGCGTTGGAGGTCTGAGGGGGGGCACTGAAGCTTTCTTT.